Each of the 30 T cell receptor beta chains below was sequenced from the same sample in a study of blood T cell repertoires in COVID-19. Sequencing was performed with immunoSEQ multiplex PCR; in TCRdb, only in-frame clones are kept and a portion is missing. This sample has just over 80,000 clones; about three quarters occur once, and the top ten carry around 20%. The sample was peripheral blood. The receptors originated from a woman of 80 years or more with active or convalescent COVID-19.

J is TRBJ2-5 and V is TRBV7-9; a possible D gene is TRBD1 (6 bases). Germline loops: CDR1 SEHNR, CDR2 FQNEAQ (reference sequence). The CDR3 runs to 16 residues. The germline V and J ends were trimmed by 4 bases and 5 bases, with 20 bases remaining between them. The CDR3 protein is CASSSNRAGYGETQYF. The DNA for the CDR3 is TGTGCCAGCAGCTCAAACAGGGCCGGGTATGGGGAGACCCAGTACTTC.

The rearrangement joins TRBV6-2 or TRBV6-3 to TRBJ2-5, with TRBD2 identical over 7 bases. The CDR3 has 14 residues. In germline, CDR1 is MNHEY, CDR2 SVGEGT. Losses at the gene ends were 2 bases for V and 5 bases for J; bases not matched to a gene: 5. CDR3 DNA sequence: TGTGCCAGCAGTTACGGGAGGGAAGGGGAGACCCAGTACTTC. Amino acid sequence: CASSYGREGETQYF.

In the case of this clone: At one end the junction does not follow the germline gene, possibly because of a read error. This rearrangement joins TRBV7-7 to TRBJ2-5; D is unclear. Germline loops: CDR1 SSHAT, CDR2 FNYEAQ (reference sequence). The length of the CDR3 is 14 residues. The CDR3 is CASSPTHEQETQYF. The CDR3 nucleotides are TGTGCTAGCAGCCCGACTCACGAACAAGAGACCCAGTACTTC.

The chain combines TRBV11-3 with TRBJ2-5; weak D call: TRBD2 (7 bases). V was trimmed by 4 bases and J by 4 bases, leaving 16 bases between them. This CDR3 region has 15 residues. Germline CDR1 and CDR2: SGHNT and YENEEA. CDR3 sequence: CASSSMGGLVETQYF. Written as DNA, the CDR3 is TGTGCCAGCAGCTCGATGGGGGGGCTAGTAGAGACCCAGTACTTC.

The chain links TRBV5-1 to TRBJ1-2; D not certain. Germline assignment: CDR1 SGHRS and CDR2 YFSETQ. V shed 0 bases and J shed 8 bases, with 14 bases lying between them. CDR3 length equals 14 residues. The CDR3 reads CASSLGGMSRGYTF. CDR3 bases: TGCGCCAGCAGCTTGGGAGGGATGTCCAGGGGCTACACCTTC.

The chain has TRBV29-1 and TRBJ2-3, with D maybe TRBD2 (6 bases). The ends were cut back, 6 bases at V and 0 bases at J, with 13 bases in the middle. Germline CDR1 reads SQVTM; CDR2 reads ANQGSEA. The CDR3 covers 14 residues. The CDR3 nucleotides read TGCAGCGTGGCTGTGGGGACTAGCACAGATACGCAGTATTTT. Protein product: CSVAVGTSTDTQYF.

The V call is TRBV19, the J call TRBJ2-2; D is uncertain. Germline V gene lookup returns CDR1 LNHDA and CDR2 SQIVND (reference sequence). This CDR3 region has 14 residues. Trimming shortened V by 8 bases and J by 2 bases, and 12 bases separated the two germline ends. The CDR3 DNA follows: TGTGCCAGTTTGGGCCAAACTAACACCGGGGAGCTGTTTTTT. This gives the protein CASLGQTNTGELFF.

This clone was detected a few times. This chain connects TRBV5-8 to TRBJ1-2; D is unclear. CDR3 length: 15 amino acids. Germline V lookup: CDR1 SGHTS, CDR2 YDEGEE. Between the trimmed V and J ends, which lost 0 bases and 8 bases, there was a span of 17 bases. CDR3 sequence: CASSLGTDYRRGYTF. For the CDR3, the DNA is TGTGCCAGCAGCTTGGGGACGGACTACCGGAGGGGCTACACCTTC. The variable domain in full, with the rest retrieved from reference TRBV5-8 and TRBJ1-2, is EAGVTQSPTHLIKTRGQQATLRCSPISGHTSVYWYQQALGLGLQFLLWYDEGEERNRGNFPPRFSGRQFPNYSSELNVNALELEDSALYLCASSLGTDYRRGYTFGSGTRLTVV.

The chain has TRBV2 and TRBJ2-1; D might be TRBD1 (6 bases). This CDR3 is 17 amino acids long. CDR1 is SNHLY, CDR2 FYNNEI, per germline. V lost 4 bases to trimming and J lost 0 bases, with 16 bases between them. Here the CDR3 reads CASSGGPGTSSYNEQFF. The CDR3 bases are TGTGCCAGCAGTGGGGGGCCCGGGACAAGCTCCTACAATGAGCAGTTCTTC.

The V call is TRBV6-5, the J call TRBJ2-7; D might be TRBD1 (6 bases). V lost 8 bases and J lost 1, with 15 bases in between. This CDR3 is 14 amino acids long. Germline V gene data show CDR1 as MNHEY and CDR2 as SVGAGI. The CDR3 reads CASDLDRTSYEQYF. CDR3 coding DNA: TGTGCCAGCGACCTCGACAGGACTTCCTACGAGCAGTACTTC.

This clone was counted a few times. In DNA, the CDR3 is TGTGCCAGCAGTAGCCGGGACAGCGCTTTCGGGGAGCAGTACTTC. This codes for CASSSRDSAFGEQYF. V usage is TRBV5-6 and J usage is TRBJ2-7, with TRBD1 matching over 7 bases. This CDR3 has 15 amino acids. Trimming at V came to 5 bases and at J to 7 bases, leaving 15 bases not matched to a gene. Germline lookup yields CDR1 SGHDT and CDR2 YYEEEE.

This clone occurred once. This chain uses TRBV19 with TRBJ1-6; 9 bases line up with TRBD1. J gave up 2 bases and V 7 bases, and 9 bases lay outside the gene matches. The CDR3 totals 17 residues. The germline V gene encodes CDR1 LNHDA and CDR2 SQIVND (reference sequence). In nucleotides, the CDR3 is TGTGCCAGTAACCAAGGACAGGGGAGAACCTATAATTCACCCCTCCACTTT. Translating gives CASNQGQGRTYNSPLHF.

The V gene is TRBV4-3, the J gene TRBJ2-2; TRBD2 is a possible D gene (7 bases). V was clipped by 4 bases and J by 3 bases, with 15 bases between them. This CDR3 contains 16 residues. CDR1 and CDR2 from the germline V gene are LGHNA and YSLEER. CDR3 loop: CASSRVGGADTGELFF. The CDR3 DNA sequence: TGCGCCAGCAGCCGAGTAGGGGGGGCGGACACCGGGGAGCTGTTTTTT.

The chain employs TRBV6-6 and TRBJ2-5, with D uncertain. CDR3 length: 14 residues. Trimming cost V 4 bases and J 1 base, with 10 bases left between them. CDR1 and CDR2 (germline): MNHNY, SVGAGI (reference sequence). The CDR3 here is CASSFTRTQETQYF. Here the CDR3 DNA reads TGTGCCAGCAGTTTTACAAGAACCCAAGAGACCCAGTACTTC.

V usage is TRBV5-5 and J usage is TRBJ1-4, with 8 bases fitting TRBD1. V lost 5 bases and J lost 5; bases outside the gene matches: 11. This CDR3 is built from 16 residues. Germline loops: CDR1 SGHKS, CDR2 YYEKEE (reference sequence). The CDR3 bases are TGTGCCAGCAGAACGTCGCCAGGGGGCGGAAATGAAAAACTGTTTTTT. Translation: CASRTSPGGGNEKLFF.

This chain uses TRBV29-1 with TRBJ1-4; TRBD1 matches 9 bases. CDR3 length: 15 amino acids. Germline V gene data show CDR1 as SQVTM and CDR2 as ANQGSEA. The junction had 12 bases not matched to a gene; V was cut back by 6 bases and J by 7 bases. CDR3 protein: CSVGRTGGDGEKLFF. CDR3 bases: TGCAGCGTGGGGAGAACAGGGGGCGACGGTGAAAAACTGTTTTTT.

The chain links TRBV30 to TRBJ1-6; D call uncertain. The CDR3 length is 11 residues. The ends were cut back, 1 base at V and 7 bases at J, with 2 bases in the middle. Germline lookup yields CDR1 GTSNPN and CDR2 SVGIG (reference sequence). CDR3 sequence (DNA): TGTGCCTGGAGTGCGAATTCACCCCTCCACTTT. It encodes CAWSANSPLHF.

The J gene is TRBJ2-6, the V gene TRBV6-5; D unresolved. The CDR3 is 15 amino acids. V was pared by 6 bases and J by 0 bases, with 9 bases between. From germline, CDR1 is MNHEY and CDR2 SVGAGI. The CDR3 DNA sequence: TGTGCCAGCAGCCCCACTGGCTCTGGGGCCAACGTCCTGACTTTC. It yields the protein CASSPTGSGANVLTF.

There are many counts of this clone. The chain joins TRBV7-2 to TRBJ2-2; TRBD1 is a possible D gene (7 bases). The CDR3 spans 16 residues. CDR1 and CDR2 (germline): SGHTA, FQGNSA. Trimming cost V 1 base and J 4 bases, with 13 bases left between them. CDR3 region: CASSLVGGQPTGELFF. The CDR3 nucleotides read TGTGCCAGCAGCTTAGTGGGGGGACAGCCCACCGGGGAGCTGTTTTTT.

The chain's CDR3 is CASSSTGLFGGFDEQFF. CDR3 in DNA: TGTGCCAGCAGCTCGACAGGGTTGTTTGGGGGTTTCGATGAGCAGTTCTTC. The chain employs TRBV11-2 and TRBJ2-1, with TRBD1 matching 7 bases. This CDR3 comprises 17 residues. Germline V gives CDR1 SGHAT, CDR2 FQNNGV. V trimming: 4 bases; J trimming: 8 bases; junction bases outside the gene matches: 17.

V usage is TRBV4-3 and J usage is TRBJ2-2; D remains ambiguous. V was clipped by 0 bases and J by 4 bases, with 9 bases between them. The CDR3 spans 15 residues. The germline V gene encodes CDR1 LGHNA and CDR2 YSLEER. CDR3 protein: CASSQEDSSTGELFF. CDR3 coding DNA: TGCGCCAGCAGCCAAGAAGATTCGAGCACCGGGGAGCTGTTTTTT.

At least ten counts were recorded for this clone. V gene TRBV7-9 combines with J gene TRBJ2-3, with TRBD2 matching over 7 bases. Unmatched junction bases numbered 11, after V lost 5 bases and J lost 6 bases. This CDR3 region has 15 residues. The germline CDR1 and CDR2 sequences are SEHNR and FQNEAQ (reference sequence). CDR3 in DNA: TGTGCCAGCAGCCTTGGGCCGGGGGGTGGCGATACGCAGTATTTT. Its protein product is CASSLGPGGGDTQYF. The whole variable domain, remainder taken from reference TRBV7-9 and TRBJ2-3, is DTGVSQNPRHKITKRGQNVTFRCDPISEHNRLYWYRQTLGQGPEFLTYFQNEAQLEKSRLLSDRFSAERPKGSFSTLEIQRTEQGDSAMYLCASSLGPGGGDTQYFGPGTRLTVL.

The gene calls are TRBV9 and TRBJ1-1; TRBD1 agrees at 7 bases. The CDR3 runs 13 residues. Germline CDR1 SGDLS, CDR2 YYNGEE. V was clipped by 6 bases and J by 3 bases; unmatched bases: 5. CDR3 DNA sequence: TGTGCCAGCAACAGAGGGACAGACACTGAAGCTTTCTTT. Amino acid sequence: CASNRGTDTEAFF. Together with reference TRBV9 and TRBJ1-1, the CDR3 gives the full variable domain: DSGVTQTPKHLITATGQRVTLRCSPRSGDLSVYWYQQSLDQGLQFLIQYYNGEERAKGNILERFSAQQFPDLHSELNLSSLELGDSALYFCASNRGTDTEAFFGQGTRLTVV.

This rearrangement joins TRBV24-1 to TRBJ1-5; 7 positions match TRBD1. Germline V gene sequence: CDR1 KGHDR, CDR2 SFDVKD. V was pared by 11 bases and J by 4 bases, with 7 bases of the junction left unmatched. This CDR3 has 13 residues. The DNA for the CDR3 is TGTGCCAGTGCCAGGGGGATTAATCAGCCCCAGCATTTT. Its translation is CASARGINQPQHF.

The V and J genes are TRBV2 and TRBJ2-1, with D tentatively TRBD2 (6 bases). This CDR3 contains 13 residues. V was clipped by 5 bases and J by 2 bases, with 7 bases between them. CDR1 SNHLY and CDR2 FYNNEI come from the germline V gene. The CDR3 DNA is TGTGCCAGCAGTCTAGCGCCCTACAATGAGCAGTTCTTC. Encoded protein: CASSLAPYNEQFF. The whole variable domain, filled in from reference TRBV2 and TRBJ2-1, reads EPEVTQTPSHQVTQMGQEVILRCVPISNHLYFYWYRQILGQKVEFLVSFYNNEISEKSEIFDDQFSVERPDGSNFTLKIRSTKLEDSAMYFCASSLAPYNEQFFGPGTRLTVL.

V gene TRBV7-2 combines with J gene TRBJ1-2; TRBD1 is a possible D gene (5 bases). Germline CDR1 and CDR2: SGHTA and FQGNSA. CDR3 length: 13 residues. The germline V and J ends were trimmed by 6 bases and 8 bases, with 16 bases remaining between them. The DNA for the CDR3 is TGTGCCAGCAGTCCCCCAGGGACTCAAGGCTACACCTTC. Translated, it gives CASSPPGTQGYTF.

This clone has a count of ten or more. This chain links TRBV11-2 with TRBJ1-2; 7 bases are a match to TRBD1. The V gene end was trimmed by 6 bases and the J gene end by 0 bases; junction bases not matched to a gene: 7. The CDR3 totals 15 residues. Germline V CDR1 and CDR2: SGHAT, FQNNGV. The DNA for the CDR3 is TGTGCCAGCAGAGGAAACAGGGGCCCTAACTATGGCTACACCTTC. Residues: CASRGNRGPNYGYTF.

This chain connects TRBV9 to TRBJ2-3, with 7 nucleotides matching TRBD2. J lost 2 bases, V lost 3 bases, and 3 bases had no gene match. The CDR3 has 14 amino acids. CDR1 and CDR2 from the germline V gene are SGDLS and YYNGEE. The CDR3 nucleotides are TGTGCCAGCAGCGACGGGGGGAACACAGATACGCAGTATTTT. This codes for CASSDGGNTDTQYF.

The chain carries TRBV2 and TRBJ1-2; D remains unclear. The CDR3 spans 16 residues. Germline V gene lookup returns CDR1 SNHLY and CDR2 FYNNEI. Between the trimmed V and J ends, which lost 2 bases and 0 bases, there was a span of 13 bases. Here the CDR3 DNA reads TGTGCCAGCAGTGAATTCCCCTCTATCCCTAACTATGGCTACACCTTC. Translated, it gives CASSEFPSIPNYGYTF.

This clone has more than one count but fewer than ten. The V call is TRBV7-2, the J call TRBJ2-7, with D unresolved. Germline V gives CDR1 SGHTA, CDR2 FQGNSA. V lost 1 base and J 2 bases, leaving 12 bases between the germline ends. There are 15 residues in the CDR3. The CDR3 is CASSLGGFQAYEQYF. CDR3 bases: TGTGCCAGCAGCTTAGGTGGATTTCAGGCCTACGAGCAGTACTTC.